Listed below are T cell receptor beta chains from one sample, sequenced in a study of T cells after yellow fever vaccination. TCRdb fed the 5' RACE reads into MiXCR, producing one record per CDR3 protein. The sample comprises 340,000 or so distinct CDR3 sequences, under 15% of which are singletons, and 3.2% rests with the top ten. Material: CD4+ T cells sorted from PBMCs, obtained 15 days after the yellow fever booster vaccination. Every receptor here comes from a man in his late teens or twenties who received the YFV17D yellow fever vaccine. Each CDR3 is given with its conserved first and last residue. Fields, in order: clone size, J gene, V gene, D gene, CDR3 protein, CDR3 DNA. D genes are given only for firm matches. Some rows have no size entry. The others give once, few or many, or a class for an expanded clone.

clone_size: once
j_call: TRBJ2-4
v_call: TRBV9
d_call: NA
cdr3_aa: CASSVEPELGIQYF
cdr3_nt: TGTGCCAGCAGCGTAGAGCCGGAGTTGGGCATTCAGTACTTC

clone_size: NA
j_call: TRBJ1-4
v_call: TRBV15
d_call: NA
cdr3_aa: CATSRAGGTNEKLFF
cdr3_nt: TGTGCCACCAGCAGGGCGGGTGGGACTAATGAAAAACTGTTTTTT

clone_size: few
j_call: TRBJ2-1
v_call: TRBV7-9
d_call: NA
cdr3_aa: CASSPRGTEYNEQFF
cdr3_nt: TGTGCCAGCAGCCCCCGAGGGACGGAGTACAATGAGCAGTTCTTC

clone_size: NA
j_call: TRBJ2-4
v_call: TRBV27
d_call: NA
cdr3_aa: CASSPSPPGLNLAKNIQYF
cdr3_nt: TGTGCCAGCAGCCCCAGTCCCCCGGGACTCAACTTAGCCAAAAACATTCAGTACTTC

clone_size: few
j_call: TRBJ2-5
v_call: TRBV9
d_call: NA
cdr3_aa: CASSVGHGNQETQYF
cdr3_nt: TGTGCCAGCAGCGTAGGGCACGGAAACCAAGAGACCCAGTACTTC

clone_size: NA
j_call: TRBJ2-2
v_call: TRBV11-1
d_call: NA
cdr3_aa: CASSLGRGEETGELFF
cdr3_nt: TGTGCCAGCAGCTTAGGGCGGGGAGAAGAGACCGGGGAGCTGTTTTTT

clone_size: NA
j_call: TRBJ2-5
v_call: TRBV6-6
d_call: TRBD1
cdr3_aa: CASSWPRAAGTGYQETQYF
cdr3_nt: TGTGCCAGCAGTTGGCCCCGGGCAGCCGGGACAGGGTACCAAGAGACCCAGTACTTC

clone_size: few
j_call: TRBJ1-2
v_call: TRBV5-1
d_call: TRBD1
cdr3_aa: CASSLNQGAHGYTF
cdr3_nt: TGCGCCAGCAGCTTAAACCAGGGGGCGCACGGCTACACCTTC

clone_size: NA
j_call: TRBJ2-6
v_call: TRBV6-5
d_call: NA
cdr3_aa: CASSPSVSGANVLTF
cdr3_nt: TGTGCCAGCAGTCCATCAGTCTCTGGGGCCAACGTCCTGACTTTC

clone_size: few
j_call: TRBJ1-2
v_call: TRBV4-3
d_call: TRBD1
cdr3_aa: CASSRKTDRANYGYTF
cdr3_nt: TGCGCCAGCAGCCGGAAAACCGACAGGGCTAACTATGGCTACACCTTC

clone_size: few
j_call: TRBJ1-5
v_call: TRBV6-2/TRBV6-3
d_call: NA
cdr3_aa: CASSPRLALYSNQPQHF
cdr3_nt: TGTGCCAGCAGTCCCCGGCTGGCCTTATATAGCAATCAGCCCCAGCATTTT

clone_size: NA
j_call: TRBJ1-4
v_call: TRBV14
d_call: NA
cdr3_aa: CASSRSPGGREKLFF
cdr3_nt: TGTGCCAGCAGCCGAAGCCCCGGAGGGCGTGAAAAACTGTTTTTT

clone_size: few
j_call: TRBJ1-4
v_call: TRBV7-2
d_call: NA
cdr3_aa: CASSLGPGANEKLFF
cdr3_nt: TGTGCCAGCAGCTTAGGGCCTGGGGCCAATGAAAAACTGTTTTTT

clone_size: NA
j_call: TRBJ1-4
v_call: TRBV19
d_call: TRBD1
cdr3_aa: CASSRDREEKLFF
cdr3_nt: TGTGCCAGCTCCCGGGACAGAGAAGAAAAACTGTTTTTT

clone_size: NA
j_call: TRBJ1-4
v_call: TRBV6-5
d_call: TRBD1
cdr3_aa: CASRAGGETNEKLFF
cdr3_nt: TGTGCCAGCAGGGCAGGGGGCGAGACTAATGAAAAACTGTTTTTT

clone_size: few
j_call: TRBJ1-2
v_call: TRBV7-9
d_call: NA
cdr3_aa: CASSRRQEYDGYTF
cdr3_nt: TGTGCCAGCAGCCGGCGACAGGAGTATGATGGCTACACCTTC

clone_size: few
j_call: TRBJ2-1
v_call: TRBV5-4
d_call: NA
cdr3_aa: CASSLRGSERNEQFF
cdr3_nt: TGTGCCAGCAGCTTGAGGGGGTCGGAACGCAATGAGCAGTTCTTC

clone_size: many
j_call: TRBJ2-3
v_call: TRBV10-1
d_call: NA
cdr3_aa: CASSNKPTDTQYF
cdr3_nt: TGCGCCAGCAGTAACAAGCCCACAGATACGCAGTATTTT

clone_size: few
j_call: TRBJ1-2
v_call: TRBV5-1
d_call: TRBD1
cdr3_aa: CASSTGQGGYGYTF
cdr3_nt: TGCGCCAGCAGCACAGGACAGGGCGGCTATGGCTACACCTTC

clone_size: many
j_call: TRBJ2-1
v_call: TRBV5-1
d_call: TRBD1
cdr3_aa: CASSQDRGDEQFF
cdr3_nt: TGCGCCAGCAGCCAAGACAGGGGTGATGAGCAGTTCTTC

clone_size: NA
j_call: TRBJ1-5
v_call: TRBV3-1
d_call: NA
cdr3_aa: CASSRLAGQPQHF
cdr3_nt: TGTGCCAGCAGTCGTTTGGCCGGTCAGCCCCAGCATTTT

clone_size: few
j_call: TRBJ2-3
v_call: TRBV5-1
d_call: TRBD2
cdr3_aa: CASSRRGLAGDTDTQYF
cdr3_nt: TGCGCCAGCAGCCGACGGGGACTAGCGGGGGACACAGATACGCAGTATTTT

clone_size: NA
j_call: TRBJ1-5
v_call: TRBV6-1
d_call: NA
cdr3_aa: CASSDLDAEPQHF
cdr3_nt: TGTGCCAGCAGTGATTTGGATGCCGAGCCCCAGCATTTT

clone_size: NA
j_call: TRBJ2-3
v_call: TRBV20-1
d_call: NA
cdr3_aa: CSAGGRGADTQYF
cdr3_nt: TGCAGTGCTGGGGGCAGGGGCGCAGATACGCAGTATTTT

clone_size: few
j_call: TRBJ1-6
v_call: TRBV9
d_call: NA
cdr3_aa: CASSVGGASPLHF
cdr3_nt: TGTGCCAGCAGCGTAGGCGGGGCCTCACCCCTCCACTTT

clone_size: NA
j_call: TRBJ2-7
v_call: TRBV5-1
d_call: NA
cdr3_aa: CASRTREYSYEQYF
cdr3_nt: TGCGCCAGCAGGACTCGGGAGTACTCCTACGAGCAGTACTTC